The present entry profiles one T cell receptor (beta chain) with its context. The data belong to a study of CD8+CD57+ T cells in acquired aplastic anemia. Study at large: The mean DNA yield obtained from sorted CD4+ and CD8+ cells came to around 3 ug.

TCR beta VDJ combinations and CDR3 sequences were profiled from genomic DNA. TCRdb passed the reads through MiXCR, listing each CDR3 protein once. The sample lists around 180,000 distinct CDR3 sequences; around 50% were seen once. It was patients with CD8+CD57+ cell expansion by flow cytometry who were chosen for sequencing. The germline V gene encodes CDR1 SNHLY and CDR2 FYNNEI. V was trimmed by 8 bases and J by 0 bases, leaving 11 bases between them. The CDR3 loop spans 14 amino acids. The V call is TRBV2, the J call TRBJ1-5; D uncertain. This receptor was identified in a human donor with aplastic anemia. The sample taken for sequencing was sorted CD4+, CD8+, or CD8+CD57+ T cells (not recorded which) from PBMCs. The CDR3 DNA is TGTGCCAGCCGGGCGGCACTTAGCAATCAGCCCCAGCATTTT. Protein sequence: CASRAALSNQPQHF. Looking up the rest from reference TRBV2 and TRBJ1-5 gives the full variable domain: EPEVTQTPSHQVTQMGQEVILRCVPISNHLYFYWYRQILGQKVEFLVSFYNNEISEKSEIFDDQFSVERPDGSNFTLKIRSTKLEDSAMYFCASRAALSNQPQHFGDGTRLSIL.